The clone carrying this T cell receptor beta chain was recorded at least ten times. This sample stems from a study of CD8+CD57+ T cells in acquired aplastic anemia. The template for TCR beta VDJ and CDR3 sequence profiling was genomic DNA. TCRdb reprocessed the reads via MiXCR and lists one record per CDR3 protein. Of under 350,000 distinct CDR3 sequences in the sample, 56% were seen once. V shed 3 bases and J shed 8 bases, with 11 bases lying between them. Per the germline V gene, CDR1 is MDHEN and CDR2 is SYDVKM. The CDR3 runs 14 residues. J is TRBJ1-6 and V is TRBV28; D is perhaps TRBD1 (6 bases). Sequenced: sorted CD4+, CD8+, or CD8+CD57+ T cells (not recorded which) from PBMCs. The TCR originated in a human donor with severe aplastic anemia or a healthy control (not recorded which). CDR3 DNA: TGTGCCAGCAGTTTTGGACAGTACGATTCACCCCTCCACTTT. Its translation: CASSFGQYDSPLHF.